The 30 T cell receptor beta chains presented below share a single source sample, sequenced in a study of T cell responses to AZD1222 COVID-19 vaccine. Sequencing used immunoSEQ multiplex PCR; TCRdb keeps in-frame clones, though not all of them. The data contain around 87,000 clones, under 90% of them singletons. The sequencing here drew on peripheral blood, taken on day 0 of AZD1222 vaccination. The receptor set was obtained from an adult in good health.

This clone was seen a few times. V usage is TRBV11-3 and J usage is TRBJ1-3; possibly TRBD1 for D (5 bases). CDR1 and CDR2 (germline): SGHNT, YENEEA. This CDR3 contains 16 residues. V was trimmed by 3 bases and J by 2 bases, leaving 14 bases between them. The CDR3 here is CASSFEEGLAGNTIYF. In DNA, the CDR3 is TGTGCCAGCAGCTTCGAGGAGGGACTTGCTGGAAACACCATATATTTT.

The chain recombines TRBV5-1 with TRBJ2-1, with a weak D call TRBD2 (5 bases). Per germline, CDR1 SGHRS and CDR2 YFSETQ. The CDR3 contains 16 residues. V was cut by 3 bases and J by 0 bases, with 13 bases left in between. As DNA, the CDR3 is TGCGCCAGCAGCTCCATAAGCGGAAGCTCCTACAATGAGCAGTTCTTC. Its translation: CASSSISGSSYNEQFF.

The chain links TRBV2 to TRBJ1-1; perhaps TRBD1 as D (6 bases). Per the germline V gene, CDR1 is SNHLY and CDR2 is FYNNEI. This CDR3 has 12 amino acids. V lost 9 bases and J lost 4, with 12 bases in between. The CDR3 region is CARQGGGTEAFF. For the CDR3, the DNA is TGTGCCAGACAGGGAGGGGGCACTGAAGCTTTCTTT.

This clone was seen just once. The chain links TRBV18 to TRBJ2-7; D is unclear. The CDR3 has 13 amino acids. V was trimmed by 5 bases and J by 4 bases, leaving 12 bases between them. Looked up from germline, CDR1 is KGHSH and CDR2 is LQKENI. The CDR3 region is CASSSESGYEQYF. As DNA, the CDR3 is TGTGCCAGCTCATCGGAATCTGGTTACGAGCAGTACTTC.

This clone was observed a few times. The chain carries TRBV4-2 and TRBJ1-2; D remains ambiguous. The CDR3 contains 12 residues. The germline V gene has CDR1 LGHNA and CDR2 YNFKEQ. V shed 0 bases and J shed 7 bases, with 6 bases lying between them. The CDR3 spells CASSQDTPGYTF. The CDR3 nucleotides read TGTGCCAGCAGCCAAGACACCCCTGGCTACACCTTC.

The V call is TRBV18, the J call TRBJ1-1; 7 bases match TRBD1. CDR1 and CDR2 (germline): KGHSH, LQKENI. Trimming cost V 4 bases and J 1 base; bases outside gene matches: 0. This CDR3 is 13 amino acids long. Here the CDR3 reads CASSRQGNTEAFF. CDR3 DNA sequence: TGTGCCAGCTCACGACAGGGGAACACTGAAGCTTTCTTT.

The CDR3 DNA sequence: TGTGCCAGCAGTGGACTCGGGGTGGCCACTGAAGCTTTCTTT. Its translation: CASSGLGVATEAFF. The chain employs TRBV25-1 and TRBJ1-1; D is undetermined. The CDR3 has 14 amino acids. The V and J ends lost 4 bases and 4 bases respectively, with 13 bases between them. Germline V gene data show CDR1 as MGHDK and CDR2 as SYGVNS. The full variable domain, rest sourced from reference TRBV25-1 and TRBJ1-1, is EADIYQTPRYLVIGTGKKITLECSQTMGHDKMYWYQQDPGMELHLIHYSYGVNSTEKGDLSSESTVSRIRTEHFPLTLESARPSHTSQYLCASSGLGVATEAFFGQGTRLTVV.

The rearrangement joins TRBV6-5 to TRBJ2-1; 11 bases map to TRBD2. Germline CDR1 and CDR2: MNHEY and SVGAGI. With 7 bases clipped from V and 5 bases from J, the junction kept 7 bases outside the gene matches. This CDR3 contains 15 residues. This chain's CDR3 is CASKIVAGGHNEQFF. The CDR3 DNA reads TGTGCCAGCAAGATCGTAGCGGGGGGGCACAATGAGCAGTTCTTC.

This clone was detected a few times. V and J are TRBV19 and TRBJ2-3; 11 bases line up with TRBD2. Germline V lookup: CDR1 LNHDA, CDR2 SQIVND (reference sequence). The CDR3 spans 18 residues. The ends lost 9 bases at V and 5 bases at J; junction bases unmatched: 19. This CDR3 is CASQRVTSGGASGDTQYF. The CDR3 DNA sequence: TGTGCCAGCCAAAGGGTAACTAGCGGGGGAGCTTCAGGAGATACGCAGTATTTT.

The chain recombines TRBV6-5 with TRBJ1-1, with TRBD1 matching over 8 bases. The CDR3 sequence is 16 residues long. After removal of 2 bases from V and 0 bases from J, the junction contained 5 bases not matched to a gene. Looked up from germline, CDR1 is MNHEY and CDR2 is SVGAGI. The CDR3 DNA reads as TGTGCCAGCAGTTACGCCCGGACAGGGATGAACACTGAAGCTTTCTTT. Amino acid sequence: CASSYARTGMNTEAFF.

The rearrangement links TRBV9 to TRBJ2-2; D gene ambiguous. Trimming pared 2 bases from V and 0 bases from J, leaving 8 bases between. Germline V gene sequence: CDR1 SGDLS, CDR2 YYNGEE. The CDR3 spans 15 residues. CDR3 nucleotide sequence: TGTGCCAGCAGCGTGAGCTCTACGAACACCGGGGAGCTGTTTTTT. Translating it yields CASSVSSTNTGELFF.

This clone occurred a few times. V and J are TRBV6-5 and TRBJ1-3, with 7 bases aligning to TRBD1. V was pared by 8 bases and J by 3 bases, with 10 bases of the junction left unmatched. Germline V gene sequence: CDR1 MNHEY, CDR2 SVGAGI. This CDR3 has 15 residues. As DNA, the CDR3 is TGTGCCAGCTTAACACAGGGGCGCCTTGGAAACACCATATATTTT. Translation: CASLTQGRLGNTIYF.

The V call is TRBV5-1, the J call TRBJ1-2; 8 positions match TRBD1. In germline, CDR1 is SGHRS, CDR2 YFSETQ. The ends lost 0 bases at V and 8 bases at J; junction bases unmatched: 9. This CDR3 is 15 amino acids long. DNA of the CDR3: TGCGCCAGCAGCTTGGCCCAGGGGGCAGGGGGAGGCTACACCTTC. This codes for CASSLAQGAGGGYTF.

This rearrangement joins TRBV19 to TRBJ1-4; the D is unclear. CDR3 length: 14 residues. Germline V gene data show CDR1 as LNHDA and CDR2 as SQIVND (reference sequence). V lost 3 bases and J 7 bases, leaving 12 bases between the germline ends. The CDR3 DNA reads as TGTGCCAGTAGTATTGAGTCGCACGGTGAAAAACTGTTTTTT. As protein: CASSIESHGEKLFF.

This clone is a singleton in its sample. The chain couples TRBV27 to TRBJ2-3, with 12 bases matching TRBD2. The CDR3 sequence is 15 residues long. V lost 2 bases and J lost 5; bases outside the gene matches: 2. Germline CDR1 and CDR2: MNHEY and SMNVEV (reference sequence). In DNA form, the CDR3 reads TGTGCCAGCAGTTTACTAGCGGGAGGGGAAGATACGCAGTATTTT. The encoded protein is CASSLLAGGEDTQYF.

This chain joins TRBV20-1 and TRBJ2-7; D remains unclear. CDR3 length: 11 amino acids. Trimming stripped 5 bases from V and 5 bases from J, with 10 bases between. The germline gives CDR1 DFQATT, CDR2 SNEGSKA (reference sequence). CDR3 loop: CSAAYVDEQYF. CDR3 bases: TGCAGTGCTGCCTACGTCGACGAGCAGTACTTC.

This rearrangement joins TRBV5-1 to TRBJ1-2; D remains unclear. This CDR3 is built from 15 residues. The V gene's germline CDR1 is SGHRS and CDR2 YFSETQ. V lost 0 bases and J lost 0, with 9 bases in between. The CDR3 region is CASSLAAGSNYGYTF. The CDR3 nucleotides read TGCGCCAGCAGCTTGGCGGCAGGCTCTAACTATGGCTACACCTTC. Full variable domain (outside the CDR3, taken from reference TRBV5-1 and TRBJ1-2): KAGVTQTPRYLIKTRGQQVTLSCSPISGHRSVSWYQQTPGQGLQFLFEYFSETQRNKGNFPGRFSGRQFSNSRSEMNVSTLELGDSALYLCASSLAAGSNYGYTFGSGTRLTVV.

This clone was seen a handful of times. This CDR3 reads CASSLQGRSSGNTIYF. The CDR3 DNA is TGCGCCAGCAGTTTACAGGGTCGAAGCTCTGGAAACACCATATATTTT. The J gene is TRBJ1-3, the V gene TRBV5-1; tentatively, D is TRBD1 (6 bases). The CDR3 extends over 16 amino acids. Germline assignment: CDR1 SGHRS and CDR2 YFSETQ. V lost 5 bases to trimming and J lost 0 bases, with 15 bases between them.

This chain joins TRBV6-4 and TRBJ2-1, with TRBD1 as a possible D gene (5 bases). This CDR3 has 13 residues. CDR1 MRHNA and CDR2 SNTAGT come from the germline V gene. V was trimmed by 7 bases and J by 8 bases, leaving 15 bases between them. The CDR3 region has the DNA TGTGCCAGCAAAGGGCAGGGTGATGATGAGCAGTTCTTC. This translates into CASKGQGDDEQFF.

In DNA form, the CDR3 reads TGTGCCAGCAGCCAAGGGACAGGGCCACTATGGGGCTACACCTTC. It codes for CASSQGTGPLWGYTF. The chain is built from TRBV14 and TRBJ1-2, with 8 nucleotides matching TRBD1. Germline-derived CDR1 and CDR2 are SGHDN and FVKESK. The CDR3 sequence is 15 residues long. V lost 1 base to trimming and J lost 8 bases; unmatched junction nucleotides: 9.

V and J are TRBV30 and TRBJ2-3; tentatively, D is TRBD2 (5 bases). The CDR3 sequence is 14 residues long. V was cut by 5 bases and J by 0 bases, with 12 bases left in between. Germline CDR1 and CDR2: GTSNPN and SVGIG (reference sequence). This chain's CDR3 is CAWQTITSTDTQYF. CDR3 nucleotides: TGTGCCTGGCAGACTATTACTAGCACAGATACGCAGTATTTT. The full variable domain, completed using reference TRBV30 and TRBJ2-3, is SQTIHQWPATLVQPVGSPLSLECTVEGTSNPNLYWYRQAAGRGLQLLFYSVGIGQISSEVPQNLSASRPQDRQFILSSKKLLLSDSGFYLCAWQTITSTDTQYFGPGTRLTVL.

This clone was picked up a small number of times. This chain uses TRBV19 with TRBJ1-1; 9 bases line up with TRBD1. The V gene end was trimmed by 7 bases and the J gene end by 6 bases; junction bases not matched to a gene: 9. Germline loops: CDR1 LNHDA, CDR2 SQIVND (reference sequence). CDR3 length equals 14 residues. The CDR3 reads CASTPGQGAPEAFF. The CDR3 coding sequence is TGTGCCAGTACCCCGGGACAGGGCGCCCCTGAAGCTTTCTTT.

The chain has TRBV30 and TRBJ1-1; D is unresolved. This CDR3 is built from 14 residues. Per the germline V gene, CDR1 is GTSNPN and CDR2 is SVGIG (reference sequence). V was pared by 3 bases and J by 3 bases, with 14 bases between. This CDR3 reads CAWSDDNGYTEAFF. CDR3 DNA: TGTGCCTGGAGCGACGACAATGGCTACACTGAAGCTTTCTTT.

V usage is TRBV19 and J usage is TRBJ1-3; D perhaps matches TRBD1 (5 bases). This CDR3 is 14 amino acids long. Germline V CDR1 and CDR2: LNHDA, SQIVND (reference sequence). V lost 4 bases to trimming and J lost 1 base, with 8 bases between them. The CDR3 coding sequence is TGTGCCAGTAGTACAGGGAAATCTGGAAACACCATATATTTT. Translation: CASSTGKSGNTIYF.

The chain couples TRBV5-1 to TRBJ2-3, with D perhaps TRBD2 (6 bases). CDR1 is SGHRS and CDR2 is YFSETQ in the germline V gene. CDR3 length equals 15 residues. The V gene lost 4 bases and the J gene lost 4 bases, with 16 bases spanning the gap. The CDR3 sequence is CASSLGGLGADTQYF. The CDR3 DNA sequence: TGCGCCAGCAGCCTCGGAGGGTTGGGGGCAGATACGCAGTATTTT. The whole variable domain, remainder taken from reference TRBV5-1 and TRBJ2-3, is KAGVTQTPRYLIKTRGQQVTLSCSPISGHRSVSWYQQTPGQGLQFLFEYFSETQRNKGNFPGRFSGRQFSNSRSEMNVSTLELGDSALYLCASSLGGLGADTQYFGPGTRLTVL.

The chain carries TRBV7-3 and TRBJ2-1, with TRBD2 identical over 15 bases. Germline V lookup: CDR1 SGHTA, CDR2 FQGTGA. This CDR3 has 16 residues. V was clipped by 5 bases and J by 7 bases; unmatched bases: 6. CDR3 DNA sequence: TGTGCCAGCAGCCCAATGGGGACTAGCGGGAGGAATGAGCAGTTCTTC. Translating it yields CASSPMGTSGRNEQFF. The entire variable domain, with the rest obtained from reference TRBV7-3 and TRBJ2-1, is as follows: GAGVSQTPSNKVTEKGKYVELRCDPISGHTALYWYRQSLGQGPEFLIYFQGTGAADDSGLPNDRFFAVRPEGSVSTLKIQRTERGDSAVYLCASSPMGTSGRNEQFFGPGTRLTVL.

In nucleotides, the CDR3 is TGTGCCAGTAGTATTAGGGGGACAGGGGACTTGGTTGAGCAGTTCTTC. It specifies CASSIRGTGDLVEQFF. The V and J genes are TRBV19 and TRBJ2-1; 10 bases line up with TRBD1. CDR1 is LNHDA and CDR2 is SQIVND in the germline V gene (reference sequence). The CDR3 consists of 16 residues. Losses at the gene ends were 3 bases for V and 9 bases for J; bases not matched to a gene: 11.

The V call is TRBV28, the J call TRBJ1-6; 7 bases align to TRBD1. The germline gives CDR1 MDHEN, CDR2 SYDVKM. The length of the CDR3 is 16 residues. With 5 bases clipped from V and 8 bases from J, the junction kept 12 bases outside the gene matches. The CDR3 region is CASSLPGQKRDSPLHF. The DNA of the CDR3 is TGTGCCAGCAGTCTACCGGGACAGAAGAGGGATTCACCCCTCCACTTT.

The V gene is TRBV9, the J gene TRBJ2-1; a weak D match, TRBD1 (6 bases). Per the germline V gene, CDR1 is SGDLS and CDR2 is YYNGEE. This CDR3 comprises 15 residues. V was shortened by 4 bases and J by 5 bases, with 16 bases between the two germline ends. The CDR3 spells CASSSLLGHNNEQFF. DNA for the CDR3: TGTGCCAGCAGCTCTTTGTTGGGACACAACAATGAGCAGTTCTTC.

This clone was counted once. The chain recombines TRBV3-1 (or the pseudogene TRBV3-2) with TRBJ1-2, with D possibly being TRBD1 (5 bases). The germline V gene encodes CDR1 LGHDT and CDR2 YNNKEL (reference sequence). V was shortened by 4 bases and J by 2 bases, with 11 bases between the two germline ends. The length of the CDR3 is 14 residues. CDR3 bases: TGTGCCAGCAGCCGACAGCCTTTGAACTATGGCTACACCTTC. As protein: CASSRQPLNYGYTF.